The text below deals with one T cell receptor (beta chain). The target antigen is unknown. Unique molecular identifiers were incorporated during preparation of the TCRbeta library. From the PCR reads, TCRdb called clonotypes with MiXCR, one entry per CDR3 protein. Of 90,000 to 120,000 distinct CDR3 sequences in the sample, almost 6.5% were seen once. The sample is drawn from a study of T-cell reconstitution after alpha-beta-depleted transplantation in children. Findings of the study overall: T-cell numbers and diversity, one year after transplant, stemmed largely from T cells that were newly produced. Alpha-beta T cells present about two months after transplant were reported to originate from several hundred expanded graft clones. Surviving recipient T cells and intrathymic progenitors accounted for some patients' high TCRbeta diversity at day 60.

The CDR3 contains 15 residues. Germline CDR1 and CDR2: SGDLS and YYNGEE. V lost 4 bases to trimming and J lost 2 bases; unmatched junction nucleotides: 7. This TCR was sampled from a male patient aged 2-9 years who had a stem cell transplant for acute lymphoblastic leukemia, so the T cells may come from the graft donor. The sample in question was PBMCs, mostly from graft donor cells, obtained 360 days after TCRalphabeta/CD19-depleted stem cell transplant. V usage is TRBV9 and J usage is TRBJ1-2; 8 bases agree with TRBD1. The CDR3 is CASSRGQALNYGYTF. CDR3 DNA: TGTGCCAGCAGCCGGGGACAGGCCCTAAACTATGGCTACACCTTC.